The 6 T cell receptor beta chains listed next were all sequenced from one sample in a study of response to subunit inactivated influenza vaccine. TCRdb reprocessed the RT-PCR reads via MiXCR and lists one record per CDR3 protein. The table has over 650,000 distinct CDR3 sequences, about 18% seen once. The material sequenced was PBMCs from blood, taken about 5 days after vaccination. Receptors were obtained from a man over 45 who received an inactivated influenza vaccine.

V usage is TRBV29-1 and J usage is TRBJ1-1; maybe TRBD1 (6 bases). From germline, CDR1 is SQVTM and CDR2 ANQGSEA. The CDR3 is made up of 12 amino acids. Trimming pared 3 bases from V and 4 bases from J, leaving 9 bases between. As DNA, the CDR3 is TGCAGCGTTGAGGGACAAATCACTGAAGCTTTCTTT. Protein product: CSVEGQITEAFF. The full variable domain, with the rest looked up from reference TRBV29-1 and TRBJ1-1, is SAVISQKPSRDICQRGTSLTIQCQVDSQVTMMFWYRQQPGQSLTLIATANQGSEATYESGFVIDKFPISRPNLTFSTLTVSNMSPEDSSIYLCSVEGQITEAFFGQGTRLTVV.

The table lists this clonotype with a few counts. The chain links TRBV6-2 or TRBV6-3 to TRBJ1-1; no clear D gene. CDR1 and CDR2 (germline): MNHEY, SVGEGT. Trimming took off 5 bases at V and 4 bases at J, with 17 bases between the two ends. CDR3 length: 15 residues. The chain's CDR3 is CASSPPVSLATEAFF. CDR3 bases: TGTGCCAGCAGTCCTCCAGTCAGTCTGGCCACTGAAGCTTTCTTT.

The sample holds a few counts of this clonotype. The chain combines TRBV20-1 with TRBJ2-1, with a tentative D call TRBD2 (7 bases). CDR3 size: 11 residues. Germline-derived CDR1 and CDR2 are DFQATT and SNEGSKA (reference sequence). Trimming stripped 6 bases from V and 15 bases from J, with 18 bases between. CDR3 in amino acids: CSATSGTSLFF. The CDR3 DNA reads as TGCAGTGCCACGAGCGGGACAAGTCTGTTCTTC.

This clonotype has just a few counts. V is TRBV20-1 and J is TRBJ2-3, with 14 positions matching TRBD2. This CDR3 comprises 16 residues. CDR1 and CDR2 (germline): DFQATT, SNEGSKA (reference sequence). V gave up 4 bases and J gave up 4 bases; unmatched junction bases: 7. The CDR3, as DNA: TGCAGTGCTACTGGGACTAGCGGGAGCCCAGCAGATACGCAGTATTTT. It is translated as CSATGTSGSPADTQYF.

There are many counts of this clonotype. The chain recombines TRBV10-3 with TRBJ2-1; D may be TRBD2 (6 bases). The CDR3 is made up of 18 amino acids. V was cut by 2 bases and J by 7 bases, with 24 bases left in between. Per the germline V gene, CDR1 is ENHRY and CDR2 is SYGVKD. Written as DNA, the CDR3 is TGTGCCATCAGTGAGGGATTCTCGGGAGCGGGTATTGTTAATGAGCAGTTCTTC. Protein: CAISEGFSGAGIVNEQFF.

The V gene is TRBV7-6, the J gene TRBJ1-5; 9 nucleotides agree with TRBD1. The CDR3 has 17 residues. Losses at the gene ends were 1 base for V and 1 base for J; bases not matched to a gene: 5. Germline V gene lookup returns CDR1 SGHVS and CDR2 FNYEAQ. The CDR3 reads CASSLVPDRGSNQPQHF. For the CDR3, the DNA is TGTGCCAGCAGCTTAGTCCCGGACAGGGGAAGCAATCAGCCCCAGCATTTT.